This T cell receptor (beta chain) was found in a study of shared clonotypes between healthy human individuals. The CDR3 is 14 amino acids. Between the trimmed V and J ends, which lost 1 base and 5 bases, there was a span of 12 bases. Germline V gives CDR1 SGHTA, CDR2 FQGNSA. Sequencing was performed with immunoSEQ multiplex PCR; in TCRdb, only in-frame clones are kept and a portion is missing. The sample yields around 100,000 clones, roughly two thirds seen once. CD8 memory comprised CD45RO+ plus CCR7-negative CD45RA+ TemRA cells. Sample: memory CD8+ T cells sorted from blood. Subset given: CD45RO+ cells pooled with CCR7-negative TemRA cells. The V gene is TRBV7-2, the J gene TRBJ2-7, with D perhaps TRBD2 (6 bases). The origin of this receptor is a man under 40 in good health. CDR3 sequence: CASSLVGGPHEQYF. Here the CDR3 DNA reads TGTGCCAGCAGCTTAGTCGGAGGGCCCCACGAGCAGTACTTC.